This T cell receptor beta chain was observed in a study of glioma-infiltrating T cells after dendritic cell vaccination. Findings and caveats of the study: TCR clonality showed no direct relationship with survival.

The immunoSEQ assay amplified TCRB CDR3 from up to roughly 2 ug DNA. Clones were read by immunoSEQ multiplex PCR, and TCRdb kept only the in-frame ones, dropping some. The sample lists about 96,000 clones; 79% were seen once. The CDR3 totals 18 residues. Germline-derived CDR1 and CDR2 are SGDLS and YYNGEE. Unmatched junction bases numbered 8, after V lost 0 bases and J lost 2 bases. To note about this clone: As yet, its antigen is unknown.

The genes are TRBV9 and TRBJ2-3; TRBD2 aligns across 11 bases. This clonotype was sampled from a human donor with glioblastoma. Sequencing was performed on blood, taken before dendritic cell vaccination. The CDR3 reads CASSVGLAGLRYTDTQYF. For the CDR3, the DNA is TGTGCCAGCAGCGTAGGACTAGCGGGACTACGTTACACAGATACGCAGTATTTT. The entire variable domain, with the rest obtained from reference TRBV9 and TRBJ2-3, is as follows: DSGVTQTPKHLITATGQRVTLRCSPRSGDLSVYWYQQSLDQGLQFLIQYYNGEERAKGNILERFSAQQFPDLHSELNLSSLELGDSALYFCASSVGLAGLRYTDTQYFGPGTRLTVL.